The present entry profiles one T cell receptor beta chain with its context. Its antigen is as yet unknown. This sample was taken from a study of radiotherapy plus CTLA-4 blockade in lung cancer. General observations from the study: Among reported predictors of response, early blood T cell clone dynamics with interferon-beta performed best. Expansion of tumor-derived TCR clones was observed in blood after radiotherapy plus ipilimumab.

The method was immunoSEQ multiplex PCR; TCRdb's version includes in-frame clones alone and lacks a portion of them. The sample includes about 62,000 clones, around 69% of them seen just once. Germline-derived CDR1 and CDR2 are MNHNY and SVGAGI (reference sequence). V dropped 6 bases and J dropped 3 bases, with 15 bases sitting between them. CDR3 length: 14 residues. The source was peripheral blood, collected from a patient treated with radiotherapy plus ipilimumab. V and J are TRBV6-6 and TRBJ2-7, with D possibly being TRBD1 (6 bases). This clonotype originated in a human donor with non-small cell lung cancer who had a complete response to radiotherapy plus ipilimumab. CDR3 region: CASRKTYRVYEQYF. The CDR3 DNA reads TGTGCCAGCAGAAAAACGTACAGGGTCTACGAGCAGTACTTC.